Reported below is one T cell receptor beta chain. These data belong to a study of blood T cell repertoires in COVID-19. Study-wide context: Material from acute and convalescent COVID-19 was sourced from the United States, Italy and Spain.

Repertoires were generated with immunoSEQ multiplex PCR, while TCRdb's copy carries only in-frame clones and drops some. Of about 260,000 clones detected, more than 75% appear once; the ten largest clones hold around 5.1%. The specimen was peripheral blood. This clonotype was sampled from a woman between 55 and 75 years old with COVID-19, enrolled during active disease.

In DNA form, the CDR3 reads TGTGCCAGCAGTTCCCTCGGGCAGGGATTAACCGGGGAGCTGTTTTTT. Translated, it gives CASSSLGQGLTGELFF. The rearrangement links TRBV28 to TRBJ2-2, with a possible D match to TRBD1 (5 bases). Germline lookup yields CDR1 MDHEN and CDR2 SYDVKM. There are 16 residues in the CDR3. Trimming removed 4 bases at V and 5 bases at J, with 17 bases between.